This T cell receptor beta chain stems from a study of CD8+ T cells in alopecia areata. Study-wide findings and caveats: Especially in alopecia totalis/universalis, lesional scalp showed greater clonality than normal scalp did. Scalp sequencing also captures normal skin's resident alphabeta T cells.

The length of the CDR3 is 18 residues. V shed 1 base, J shed 2 bases, and the junction held 8 bases outside the gene matches. Germline-derived CDR1 and CDR2 are SGHDN and FVKESK. In regard to this clone: The antigen remains unidentified.

Sorting from PBMCs produced CD4+ and CD8+ T cells. Investigators isolated RNA and reverse transcribed it into cDNA to act as the sequencing template. The repertoire was sequenced with immunoSEQ multiplex PCR; TCRdb's copy has only in-frame clones and lacks some. Among about 110,000 clones listed, approximately 50% were seen once. The TCR sequence derives from a human donor with alopecia areata. Sequenced input: NKG2D-low CD8+ T cells sorted from blood. The chain employs TRBV14 and TRBJ2-3; TRBD2 matches at 11 bases. The CDR3 protein is CASSQALLAGANTDTQYF. For the CDR3, the DNA is TGTGCCAGCAGCCAAGCTCTACTAGCGGGGGCCAACACAGATACGCAGTATTTT.